This T cell receptor beta chain was captured by sequencing in a study of shared clonotypes between healthy human individuals. The protocol was immunoSEQ multiplex PCR, while the TCRdb copy is restricted to in-frame clones and leaves out a portion. The profile covers over a million clones, with around 97% appearing a single time and roughly 1.1% taken by the ten largest. Sequenced input: naive CD4+ T cells sorted from blood. The subset is: CD45RA+ positively selected. The sequence came from a man aged 25-40 years in good health.

CDR3 in amino acids: CASSRLWDGNEQFF. The CDR3 region has the DNA TGTGCCAGCAGTAGACTATGGGACGGTAATGAGCAGTTCTTC. V gene TRBV6-6 combines with J gene TRBJ2-1; D could derive from TRBD1 or TRBD2 (5 bases each). Germline V lookup: CDR1 MNHNY, CDR2 SVGAGI (reference sequence). Trimming stripped 5 bases from V and 7 bases from J, with 15 bases between. The CDR3 spans 14 residues.